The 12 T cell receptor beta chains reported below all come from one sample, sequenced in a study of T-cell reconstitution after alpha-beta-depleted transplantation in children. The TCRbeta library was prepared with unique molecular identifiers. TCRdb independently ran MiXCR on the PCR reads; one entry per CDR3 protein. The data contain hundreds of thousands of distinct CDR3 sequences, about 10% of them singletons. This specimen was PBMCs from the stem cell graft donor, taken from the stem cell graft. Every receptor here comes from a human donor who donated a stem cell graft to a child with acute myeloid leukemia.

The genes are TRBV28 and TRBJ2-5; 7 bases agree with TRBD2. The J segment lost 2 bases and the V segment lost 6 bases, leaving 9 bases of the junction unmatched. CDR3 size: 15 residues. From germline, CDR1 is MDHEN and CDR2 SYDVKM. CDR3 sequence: CASSRSGATQETQYF. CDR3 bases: TGTGCCAGCAGCCGGAGCGGGGCAACGCAAGAGACCCAGTACTTC.

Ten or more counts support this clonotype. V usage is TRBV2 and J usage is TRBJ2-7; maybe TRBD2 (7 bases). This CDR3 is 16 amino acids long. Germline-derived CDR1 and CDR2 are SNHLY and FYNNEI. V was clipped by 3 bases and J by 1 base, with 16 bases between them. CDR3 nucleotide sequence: TGTGCCAGCAGTGATGGGGCGGGGGACATTTCCTACGAGCAGTACTTC. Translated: CASSDGAGDISYEQYF.

The CDR3 sequence is CSASGLAGGPSSYNEQFF. The CDR3 DNA sequence: TGCAGTGCTAGTGGACTAGCGGGAGGGCCTAGCTCCTACAATGAGCAGTTCTTC. V usage is TRBV20-1 and J usage is TRBJ2-1; TRBD2 matches at 15 bases. Germline V lookup: CDR1 DFQATT, CDR2 SNEGSKA (reference sequence). This CDR3 has 18 residues. The V gene end was trimmed by 3 bases and the J gene end by 0 bases; junction bases not matched to a gene: 6.

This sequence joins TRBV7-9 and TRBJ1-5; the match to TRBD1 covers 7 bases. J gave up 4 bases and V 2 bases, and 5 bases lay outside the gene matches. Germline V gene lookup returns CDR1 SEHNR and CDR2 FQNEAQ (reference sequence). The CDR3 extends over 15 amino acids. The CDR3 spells CASSLSGGMNQPQHF. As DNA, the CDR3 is TGTGCCAGCAGCTTATCAGGGGGGATGAATCAGCCCCAGCATTTT.

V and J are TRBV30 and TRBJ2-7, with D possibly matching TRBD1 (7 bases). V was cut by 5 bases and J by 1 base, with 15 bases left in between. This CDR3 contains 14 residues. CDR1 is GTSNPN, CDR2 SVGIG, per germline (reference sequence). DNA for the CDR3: TGTGCCTGGTCGCGGGACAGCTTTTCCTACGAGCAGTACTTC. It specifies CAWSRDSFSYEQYF.

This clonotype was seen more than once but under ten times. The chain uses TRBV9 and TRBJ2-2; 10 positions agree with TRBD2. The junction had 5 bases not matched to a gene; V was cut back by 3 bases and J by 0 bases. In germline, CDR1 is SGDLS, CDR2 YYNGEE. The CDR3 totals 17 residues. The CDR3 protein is CASSDSTSGPNTGELFF. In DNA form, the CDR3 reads TGTGCCAGCAGCGACTCGACTAGCGGGCCGAACACCGGGGAGCTGTTTTTT.

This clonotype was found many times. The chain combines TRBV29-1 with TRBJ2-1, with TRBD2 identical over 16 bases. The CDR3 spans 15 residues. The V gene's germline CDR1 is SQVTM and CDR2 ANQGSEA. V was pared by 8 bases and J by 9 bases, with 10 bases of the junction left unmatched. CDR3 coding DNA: TGCAGCTCGGGACTAGCGGGAGGGATGTTAGGTGAGCAGTTCTTC. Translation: CSSGLAGGMLGEQFF.

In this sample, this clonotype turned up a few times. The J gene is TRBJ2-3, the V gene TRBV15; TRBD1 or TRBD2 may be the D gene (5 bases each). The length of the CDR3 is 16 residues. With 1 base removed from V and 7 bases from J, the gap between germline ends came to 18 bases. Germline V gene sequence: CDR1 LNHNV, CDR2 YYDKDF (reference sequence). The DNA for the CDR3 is TGTGCCACCAGCAGAGTCGCTGGGACCTCAATTTATACGCAGTATTTT. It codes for CATSRVAGTSIYTQYF. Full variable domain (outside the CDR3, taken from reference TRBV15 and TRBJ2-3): DAMVIQNPRYQVTQFGKPVTLSCSQTLNHNVMYWYQQKSSQAPKLLFHYYDKDFNNEADTPDNFQSRRPNTSFCFLDIRSPGLGDTAMYLCATSRVAGTSIYTQYFGPGTRLTVL.

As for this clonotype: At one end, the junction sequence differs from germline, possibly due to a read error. The CDR3 DNA reads TGTGCCAGCTCTCGGCTAGCGGGAGTTTGGACAGATATGCAGTATTTT. It specifies CASSRLAGVWTDMQYF. The V and J genes are TRBV2 and TRBJ2-3, with 10 bases fitting TRBD2. Germline V gene lookup returns CDR1 SNHLY and CDR2 FYNNEI. The CDR3 length is 16 residues. Based on the CDR3 plus reference TRBV2 and TRBJ2-3, the full variable domain is EPEVTQTPSHQVTQMGQEVILRCVPISNHLYFYWYRQILGQKVEFLVSFYNNEISEKSEIFDDQFSVERPDGSNFTLKIRSTKLEDSAMYFCASSRLAGVWTDMQYFGPGTRLTVL.

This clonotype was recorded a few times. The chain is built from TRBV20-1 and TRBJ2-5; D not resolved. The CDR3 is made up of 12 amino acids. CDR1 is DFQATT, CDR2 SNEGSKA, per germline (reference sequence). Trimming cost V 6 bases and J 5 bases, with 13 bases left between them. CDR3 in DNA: TGCAGTGCCCAGAGAGGTACGGAGACCCAGTACTTC. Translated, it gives CSAQRGTETQYF.

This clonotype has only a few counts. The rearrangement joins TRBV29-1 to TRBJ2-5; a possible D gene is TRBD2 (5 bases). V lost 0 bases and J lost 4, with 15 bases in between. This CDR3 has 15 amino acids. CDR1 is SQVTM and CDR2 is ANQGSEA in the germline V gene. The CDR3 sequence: CSVEDPSVSGETQYF. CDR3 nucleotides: TGCAGCGTTGAAGATCCTTCGGTGAGCGGAGAGACCCAGTACTTC.

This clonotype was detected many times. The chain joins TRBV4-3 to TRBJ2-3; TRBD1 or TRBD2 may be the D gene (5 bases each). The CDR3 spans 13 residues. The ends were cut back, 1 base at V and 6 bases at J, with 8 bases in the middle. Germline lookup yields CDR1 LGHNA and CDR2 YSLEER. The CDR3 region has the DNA TGCGCCAGCAGCCAAGCTTGGGACGATACGCAGTATTTT. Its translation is CASSQAWDDTQYF.